Below, 30 T cell receptor beta chains from the same sample are listed, as sequenced in a study of tumor and adjacent non-tumor tissue in lung cancer. The template was RNA from unsorted bulk tissue. This non-tumor lung sample came from over 3 cm beyond the tumor edge. Three rounds of nested PCR, following a modified ARM-PCR protocol, produced the TCRbeta library. TCRdb re-derived calls from the multiplex PCR reads in MiXCR, one entry per CDR3 protein. This sample has 81,000 or so distinct CDR3 sequences, with approximately 81% found just once. The sample taken for sequencing was distant non-tumor lung tissue. The receptors here all came from a man between 60 and 70 years old with non-small cell lung cancer.

As to this clonotype: Without the conserved terminal phenylalanine or tryptophan, this CDR3 likely stems from a read error. The chain joins TRBV29-1 to TRBJ2-2, with no clear D. Germline-derived CDR1 and CDR2 are SQVTM and ANQGSEA. This CDR3 comprises 12 residues. The CDR3 sequence: CIIQTATGELFL. The CDR3 DNA sequence: TGCATCATTCAGACTGCCACCGGGGAGCTGTTTTTA.

This clonotype was seen more than once but under ten times. The chain joins TRBV12-3 or TRBV12-4 to TRBJ2-3; 9 bases map to TRBD1. Trimming cost V 4 bases and J 5 bases; bases outside gene matches: 10. CDR3 length: 16 residues. In nucleotides, the CDR3 is TGTGCCAGCAGTTATGACAGGGGGACATTCAGAGATACGCAGTATTTT. Protein product: CASSYDRGTFRDTQYF.

This clonotype has at least ten counts. CDR3 sequence (DNA): TGCGCCAGCACAGGGACTAGAGAGACCCAGTACTTC. Protein sequence: CASTGTRETQYF. This rearrangement joins TRBV10-2 to TRBJ2-5; 8 bases agree with TRBD2. CDR3 length: 12 residues. V trimming: 7 bases; J trimming: 4 bases; junction bases outside the gene matches: 2. CDR1 is WSHSY and CDR2 is SAAADI in the germline V gene.

The V and J genes are TRBV11-3 and TRBJ2-2; 9 bases match TRBD2. CDR1 is SGHNT, CDR2 YENEEA, per germline. The trim removed 4 bases at V and 7 bases at J, leaving 16 bases unmatched. The CDR3 covers 18 residues. The CDR3 sequence: CASSYRGAGGYRLGELFF. The CDR3 DNA follows: TGTGCCAGCAGCTACCGGGGAGCGGGAGGATACAGACTCGGGGAGCTGTTTTTT.

Details on this clonotype: A much more abundant neighbour one base away suggests this may be a read error. The CDR3 coding sequence is TGTGCCAGCAGCTTGGTCCCGACTAGCGAAAGGGGCAGCGGGGAGAAGTACTTC. It codes for CASSLVPTSERGSGEKYF. The chain couples TRBV5-5 to TRBJ2-7; 8 bases fit TRBD2. The CDR3 extends over 18 amino acids. CDR1 is SGHKS and CDR2 is YYEKEE in the germline V gene (reference sequence). V shed 0 bases and J 11 bases; nucleotides not matched to a gene: 22.

The chain has TRBV20-1 and TRBJ2-1, with a weak D call TRBD1 (5 bases). Germline V gives CDR1 DFQATT, CDR2 SNEGSKA (reference sequence). CDR3 length: 14 amino acids. The V gene lost 6 bases and the J gene lost 9 bases, with 21 bases spanning the gap. CDR3 protein: CSANRPGIDSEQFF. CDR3 DNA sequence: TGCAGTGCCAACCGACCGGGTATCGACAGTGAGCAGTTCTTC.

Comments on this clonotype: Germline and junction disagree at one end, which may indicate a read error. The rearrangement joins TRBV20-1 to TRBJ2-2, with 13 bases identical to TRBD2. There are 16 residues in the CDR3. The V gene's germline CDR1 is DFQATT and CDR2 SNEGSKA (reference sequence). CDR3 region: CSADGTSGANTGGLFF. As DNA, the CDR3 is TGCAGTGCTGACGGGACTAGCGGGGCGAACACCGGGGGGCTGTTTTTT.

V and J are TRBV5-1 and TRBJ1-2; a weak D match, TRBD1 (6 bases). This CDR3 has 13 amino acids. Germline CDR1 reads SGHRS; CDR2 reads YFSETQ. V gave up 10 bases and J gave up 10 bases, with 23 bases separating them. CDR3 coding DNA: TGCGCCGCCTCACCCAGGGAGGGGGGAGACTACACCTTC. It specifies CAASPREGGDYTF.

Regarding this clonotype: Possible read error: a much larger clone is one base away. The gene calls are TRBV12-3 or TRBV12-4 and TRBJ2-1; 9 nucleotides line up with TRBD2. CDR3 size: 13 residues. Germline trimming cut 7 bases from V and 8 bases from J; bases unmatched to any gene: 6. DNA of the CDR3: TGTGCCAGCATCGTAGCGGGAGTGGATGAGCAGTTCTTC. Its protein product is CASIVAGVDEQFF.

Of note for this clonotype: A much larger clone lies one base from this, so it may be a read error. It is unclear where the CDR3 begins or ends on the DNA, so no DNA is shown, and the CDR3 is as TCRdb lists it. The V call is TRBV29-1, the J call TRBJ2-2; TRBD1 was called by the table and not checked on the DNA. Germline CDR1 and CDR2: SQVTM and ANQGSEA. The CDR3 extends over 12 residues, inclusive of both ends. The CDR3 sequence is CSVGGGTGELLF.

The CDR3 DNA reads TGTGCCAGCAGTGGGGGGGGAGGAAGAGAGACCCAGTACTTC. Translating it yields CASSGGGGRETQYF. The J gene is TRBJ2-5, the V gene TRBV28; 7 bases align to TRBD2. The V gene end was trimmed by 5 bases and the J gene end by 4 bases; junction bases not matched to a gene: 7. The CDR3 is made up of 14 amino acids. CDR1 and CDR2 from the germline V gene are MDHEN and SYDVKM.

Details on this clonotype: An end of the junction differs from the germline gene, which may be a read error. The rearrangement links TRBV4-3 to TRBJ2-1; D unresolved. Germline V gene data show CDR1 as LGHNA and CDR2 as YSLEER. The CDR3 length is 14 residues. CDR3 nucleotide sequence: TGCGCCAGCAACCAAGATTTAGGGAACGATGAGCAGTTCTTC. It yields the protein CASNQDLGNDEQFF.

About this clonotype: Germline and junction disagree at one end, which may indicate a read error. The rearrangement joins TRBV6-5 to TRBJ1-1, with a weak D call TRBD1 (5 bases). The CDR3 runs to 14 residues. Germline V lookup: CDR1 MNHEY, CDR2 SVGAGI. The CDR3 sequence: CVSSYSLGVTEALF. In DNA, the CDR3 is TGTGTCAGCAGTTACTCGCTAGGGGTCACTGAAGCTTTATTT.

The chain recombines TRBV6-1 with TRBJ2-7; 11 bases are shared with TRBD2. Germline CDR1 MNHNS, CDR2 SASEGT. The CDR3 consists of 13 residues. V was clipped by 10 bases and J by 7 bases; unmatched bases: 9. CDR3 nucleotides: TGTGCCATACGGAGTAGCGGGGGGGTAGAGCAGTACTTC. Translating it yields CAIRSSGGVEQYF.

A remark on this clonotype: The conserved phenylalanine or tryptophan normally closing the CDR3 is absent here, so this likely arose from a read error. The chain employs TRBV6-1 and TRBJ1-5, with D perhaps TRBD1 (6 bases). Germline lookup yields CDR1 MNHNS and CDR2 SASEGT. V lost 7 bases, J lost 4 bases, and 26 bases lay in between. CDR3 size: 18 residues. The CDR3 sequence: CASNRPPGQSTWNQPQHT. DNA of the CDR3: TGTGCCAGCAACCGCCCTCCGGGACAATCCACCTGGAATCAGCCCCAGCATACT.

A word on this clonotype: The conserved phenylalanine or tryptophan normally closing the CDR3 is absent here, so this likely arose from a read error. The CDR3 spells CVSSPTSGGATGANVLTI. CDR3 coding DNA: TGTGTCAGCAGTCCAACTAGCGGGGGAGCCACTGGGGCCAACGTTCTGACTATC. The chain employs TRBV11-2 and TRBJ2-6; 11 bases are a match to TRBD2. The germline CDR1 and CDR2 sequences are SGHAT and FQNNGV. The CDR3 is 18 residues long.

The V and J genes are TRBV6-1 and TRBJ2-5; 8 nucleotides line up with TRBD1. Germline assignment: CDR1 MNHNS and CDR2 SASEGT. V was pared by 10 bases and J by 5 bases, with 12 bases of the junction left unmatched. The CDR3 covers 14 residues. The CDR3 nucleotides are TGTGCCAACCGCCCCCGGACAGGGAGCGAGACCCAGTACTTC. Its translation is CANRPRTGSETQYF.

This clonotype was picked up a small number of times. Being one base from a much bigger clone, this may be a read error. This sequence joins TRBV6-1 and TRBJ2-3; TRBD2 agrees at 7 bases. Per the germline V gene, CDR1 is MNHNS and CDR2 is SASEGT. The V gene end was trimmed by 6 bases and the J gene end by 4 bases; junction bases not matched to a gene: 19. CDR3 length: 18 amino acids. DNA of the CDR3: TGTGCCAGCAGAGAACTCCCAACGTTGGCGGGAGCGGCAGATACGCAGTATTTT. This gives the protein CASRELPTLAGAADTQYF.

This clonotype was picked up one time. A much larger clonotype is one base distant, so this may be a read error. The rearrangement uses TRBV11-2 and TRBJ2-7; D gene ambiguous. CDR1 and CDR2 (germline): SGHAT, FQNNGV. CDR3 length equals 12 residues. The CDR3 here is CARSLGSDEQYF. The CDR3 DNA follows: TGTGCCAGAAGCTTAGGATCCGACGAGCAGTACTTC.

As to this clonotype: Lacking the conserved final phenylalanine or tryptophan, this CDR3 likely reflects a read error. This chain links TRBV12-3 or TRBV12-4 with TRBJ1-1; 8 bases are a match to TRBD1. V trimming: 6 bases; J trimming: 3 bases; junction bases outside the gene matches: 15. The CDR3 runs 17 residues. Written as DNA, the CDR3 is TGTGCCAGCAGCATAACTACGACAGGGGCCATGGACACTGAAGCTTTCTTA. This encodes CASSITTTGAMDTEAFL.

Worth noting for this clonotype: At one end the junction does not follow the germline gene, possibly because of a read error. The chain employs TRBV6-1 and TRBJ2-1; 9 bases line up with TRBD2. Germline V lookup: CDR1 MNHNS, CDR2 SASEGT. The CDR3 length is 18 residues. CDR3 in amino acids: CASSEAKLAGSSYSEQFF. The CDR3 DNA reads as TGTGCCAGCAGTGAAGCTAAGCTAGCGGGAAGTTCCTACAGTGAGCAGTTCTTC.

Concerning this clonotype itself: At one end, the junction sequence differs from germline, possibly due to a read error. The chain recombines TRBV20-1 with TRBJ1-1; no firm D call. This CDR3 region has 12 residues. Germline V gene lookup returns CDR1 DFQATT and CDR2 SNEGSKA (reference sequence). The CDR3 protein is CSARKQRNEAFF. Written as DNA, the CDR3 is TGCAGTGCTAGGAAACAGCGGAATGAAGCGTTCTTT.

This clonotype was counted between two and nine times. This chain connects TRBV5-1 to TRBJ2-4; 11 bases map to TRBD2. Germline trimming cut 2 bases from V and 2 bases from J; bases unmatched to any gene: 3. CDR3 length: 16 residues. Looked up from germline, CDR1 is SGHRS and CDR2 is YFSETQ. The CDR3 region has the DNA TGCGCCAGCAGCTTTAGCGGGGGGGTGTCCAAAAACATTCAGTACTTC. Translated: CASSFSGGVSKNIQYF.

Concerning this clonotype itself: The junction does not match germline at one end; this may be a read error. J is TRBJ2-1 and V is TRBV20-1, with unresolved D. The germline V gene has CDR1 DFQATT and CDR2 SNEGSKA (reference sequence). The CDR3 loop spans 12 amino acids. The CDR3 nucleotides are TGCAGTGCTTGCGCTAGACGGGCTGAGCAGCTCTTC. Its translation is CSACARRAEQLF.

The J gene is TRBJ2-6, the V gene TRBV11-2, with 7 bases fitting TRBD1. The CDR3 contains 19 residues. Germline-derived CDR1 and CDR2 are SGHAT and FQNNGV. V was pared by 1 base and J by 18 bases, with 27 bases of the junction left unmatched. CDR3 residues: CASSLVPKDRPSRANAQTF. The CDR3 DNA reads TGTGCCAGCAGCTTAGTTCCAAAGGACAGGCCCTCTAGGGCCAACGCACAGACTTTC.

Details on this clonotype: A read error may account for a junction end that differs from germline. The V gene is TRBV11-2, the J gene TRBJ2-5; 8 bases are a match to TRBD1. There are 13 residues in the CDR3. Germline CDR1 reads SGHAT; CDR2 reads FQNNGV. This chain's CDR3 is CVSGSTGGEAQYF. CDR3 sequence (DNA): TGTGTCAGCGGCTCTACAGGGGGAGAGGCCCAGTACTTC.

This chain joins TRBV5-6 and TRBJ1-2; D ambiguous. CDR3 length: 16 residues. The ends were cut back, 6 bases at V and 5 bases at J, with 23 bases in the middle. Germline V gene sequence: CDR1 SGHDT, CDR2 YYEEEE. CDR3 sequence (DNA): TGTGCCAGCAACTTAGTACATGGCTCCAGGAAGTATGGCTACACCTTC. Protein sequence: CASNLVHGSRKYGYTF.

This clonotype has at least ten counts. V is TRBV1 and J is TRBJ2-7. TRBV1 is a documented pseudogene. This CDR3 is 8 amino acids long. CDR3 nucleotides: TGCACCAGCAGCCTGCGATACTTC. It codes for CTSSLRYF.

The chain employs TRBV12-3 or TRBV12-4 and TRBJ1-1; D call uncertain. V dropped 5 bases and J dropped 5 bases, with 15 bases sitting between them. This CDR3 region has 14 residues. The CDR3 loop reads CASSTWEGWTEAFF. In DNA form, the CDR3 reads TGTGCCAGCAGTACATGGGAGGGCTGGACTGAAGCTTTCTTT.

A remark on this clonotype: At one end the junction does not follow the germline gene, possibly because of a read error. V usage is TRBV4-3 and J usage is TRBJ2-3, with a tentative D call TRBD2 (5 bases). The CDR3 spans 16 residues. Germline V CDR1 and CDR2: LGHNA, YSLEER. The CDR3 coding sequence is TGCACCAGCAGCCAAGATAGAGGAGGCACCACAGATACGCAGTATTTT. It encodes CTSSQDRGGTTDTQYF.